One and the same sample provided the 20 T cell receptor beta chains below, sequenced in a study of blood T cells in healthy people across ages. Through a sample-barcoded 5' primer and a J-beta primer mix, a second PCR was run for about 6 to 12 cycles. TCRdb used MiXCR to reprocess the 5' RACE reads, holding one entry per CDR3 protein. The sample contains hundreds of thousands of distinct CDR3 sequences, 45% to 50% of which appear only once. Sequencing was done on a sample of blood. Receptors were obtained from a woman aged 55 to 70 in good health.

This clonotype showed up just a few times. The chain links TRBV20-1 to TRBJ2-7; TRBD2 aligns across 11 bases. CDR1 DFQATT and CDR2 SNEGSKA come from the germline V gene (reference sequence). Losses at the gene ends were 3 bases for V and 3 bases for J; bases not matched to a gene: 7. The CDR3 contains 15 residues. CDR3 nucleotides: TGCAGTGCTAGTAAAGCGACTAGCGGGATCTACGAGCAGTACTTC. This gives the protein CSASKATSGIYEQYF.

This clonotype has a handful of counts. CDR3 amino acids: CASSLGGRLGDTQYF. The CDR3 DNA reads TGTGCCAGCAGCTTAGGGGGCCGGCTAGGGGATACGCAGTATTTT. This chain links TRBV7-2 with TRBJ2-3; D might be TRBD1 (5 bases). Germline lookup yields CDR1 SGHTA and CDR2 FQGNSA. V was clipped by 1 base and J by 6 bases, with 14 bases between them. The CDR3 runs 15 residues. The full variable domain, with the rest looked up from reference TRBV7-2 and TRBJ2-3, is GAGVSQSPSNKVTEKGKDVELRCDPISGHTALYWYRQSLGQGLEFLIYFQGNSAPDKSGLPSDRFSAERTGGSVSTLTIQRTQQEDSAVYLCASSLGGRLGDTQYFGPGTRLTVL.

This clonotype was seen more than once but under ten times. The CDR3 region has the DNA TGTGCCAGCAGCGCAGAAACCGGGACCCCCCGAAACAATGAGCAGTTCTTC. It translates to CASSAETGTPRNNEQFF. V and J are TRBV9 and TRBJ2-1; D may match TRBD1 or TRBD2 (5 bases each). V lost 3 bases and J 5 bases, leaving 21 bases between the germline ends. Germline V gene lookup returns CDR1 SGDLS and CDR2 YYNGEE. There are 17 residues in the CDR3.

The V call is TRBV20-1, the J call TRBJ2-3; 9 bases map to TRBD1. The J segment lost 5 bases and the V segment lost 5 bases, leaving 5 bases of the junction unmatched. The CDR3 totals 13 residues. CDR1 is DFQATT, CDR2 SNEGSKA, per germline (reference sequence). CDR3 bases: TGCAGTGCTGGGACAGGGCCCAAAGATACGCAGTATTTT. As protein: CSAGTGPKDTQYF.

The chain employs TRBV27 and TRBJ2-1; 10 bases are a match to TRBD2. V shed 5 bases and J 8 bases; nucleotides not matched to a gene: 12. This CDR3 region has 16 residues. CDR1 MNHEY and CDR2 SMNVEV come from the germline V gene (reference sequence). The DNA for the CDR3 is TGTGCCAGCAGTGTCCGAGCCAGCGGGAGGGGGTATGAGCAGTTCTTC. Translated: CASSVRASGRGYEQFF.

CDR3 region: CSARDSFGAVRNTF. DNA for the CDR3: TGCAGTGCTAGAGATTCCTTTGGGGCCGTAAGGAACACCTTC. The rearrangement links TRBV20-1 to TRBJ1-2; possibly TRBD1 for D (5 bases). Between the trimmed V and J ends, which lost 0 bases and 12 bases, there was a span of 20 bases. Germline-derived CDR1 and CDR2 are DFQATT and SNEGSKA (reference sequence). CDR3 length: 14 amino acids.

The chain is built from TRBV10-2 and TRBJ2-7, with D perhaps matching TRBD2 (5 bases). Germline V gene data show CDR1 as WSHSY and CDR2 as SAAADI. This CDR3 spans 14 amino acids. Trimming cost V 3 bases and J 2 bases, with 11 bases left between them. This CDR3 is CASSESGVTYEQYF. In DNA form, the CDR3 reads TGCGCCAGCAGTGAATCCGGGGTTACCTACGAGCAGTACTTC.

The chain has TRBV5-1 and TRBJ2-1; D might be TRBD1 (7 bases). V was trimmed by 0 bases and J by 14 bases, leaving 18 bases between them. The CDR3 is made up of 14 amino acids. CDR1 and CDR2 (germline): SGHRS, YFSETQ. The DNA of the CDR3 is TGCGCCAGCAGCTTGGGCAGGGGGGCGACCCAGGAGTTCTTC. Amino acids: CASSLGRGATQEFF. The whole variable domain, filled in from reference TRBV5-1 and TRBJ2-1, reads KAGVTQTPRYLIKTRGQQVTLSCSPISGHRSVSWYQQTPGQGLQFLFEYFSETQRNKGNFPGRFSGRQFSNSRSEMNVSTLELGDSALYLCASSLGRGATQEFFGPGTRLTVL.

The chain is built from TRBV9 and TRBJ2-5; D gene ambiguous. The ends were cut back, 2 bases at V and 3 bases at J, with 5 bases in the middle. The CDR3 contains 12 residues. Germline-derived CDR1 and CDR2 are SGDLS and YYNGEE. The CDR3 DNA reads as TGTGCCAGCAGCGTGGCAAAAGAGACCCAGTACTTC. Protein sequence: CASSVAKETQYF.

The rearrangement links TRBV29-1 to TRBJ2-1; 9 nucleotides agree with TRBD2. In germline, CDR1 is SQVTM, CDR2 ANQGSEA. The CDR3 contains 13 residues. J was trimmed by 7 bases and V by 3 bases; bases with no gene match: 4. CDR3 protein: CSVDPLAGNEQFF. The CDR3 region has the DNA TGCAGCGTTGATCCCCTAGCGGGAAATGAGCAGTTCTTC.

This chain joins TRBV5-1 and TRBJ2-5, with TRBD2 matching over 8 bases. Losses at the gene ends were 3 bases for V and 11 bases for J; bases not matched to a gene: 18. The germline gives CDR1 SGHRS, CDR2 YFSETQ. There are 16 residues in the CDR3. The CDR3 loop reads CASSSYGRANHNEQYF. For the CDR3, the DNA is TGCGCCAGCAGCTCCTACGGGAGGGCAAACCACAATGAGCAGTACTTC.

The gene calls are TRBV27 and TRBJ2-5; 8 bases are a match to TRBD1. The V gene end was trimmed by 6 bases and the J gene end by 5 bases; junction bases not matched to a gene: 14. The germline CDR1 and CDR2 sequences are MNHEY and SMNVEV (reference sequence). The CDR3 is made up of 16 amino acids. The CDR3 nucleotides read TGTGCCAGCAGATTCTTGGACAGGGAAATTGGGGAGACCCAGTACTTC. This codes for CASRFLDREIGETQYF.

The V call is TRBV4-2, the J call TRBJ2-5; the D is unclear. CDR1 is LGHNA and CDR2 is YNFKEQ in the germline V gene. The CDR3 consists of 14 residues. Trimming left V 0 bases short and J 11 bases short, with 16 bases between. The CDR3 region is CASSQDVTGVGQYF. The CDR3 region has the DNA TGTGCCAGCAGCCAAGATGTTACTGGCGTCGGGCAGTACTTC.

This clonotype turned up a few times. The rearrangement links TRBV27 to TRBJ1-1, with 8 bases lining up with TRBD1. Per germline, CDR1 MNHEY and CDR2 SMNVEV (reference sequence). The CDR3 totals 16 residues. J was trimmed by 3 bases and V by 8 bases; bases with no gene match: 14. Written as DNA, the CDR3 is TGTGCCAGCCTATTTTTGGACAGGGTAAAGGACACTGAAGCTTTCTTT. Protein product: CASLFLDRVKDTEAFF.

The genes are TRBV20-1 and TRBJ2-1; perhaps TRBD1 as D (6 bases). This CDR3 comprises 14 residues. The V gene's germline CDR1 is DFQATT and CDR2 SNEGSKA (reference sequence). Between the trimmed V and J ends, which lost 6 bases and 4 bases, there was a span of 16 bases. The CDR3 nucleotides are TGCAGTGCGTGTACAGGGAAGAGGTACAATGAGCAGTTCTTC. It specifies CSACTGKRYNEQFF.

The V gene is TRBV12-3 or TRBV12-4, the J gene TRBJ1-1; a weak D match, TRBD1 (6 bases). There are 14 residues in the CDR3. V was pared by 7 bases and J by 0 bases, with 12 bases between. CDR3 sequence: CASTRQVMNTEAFF. The CDR3 coding sequence is TGTGCCAGCACCCGACAGGTAATGAACACTGAAGCTTTCTTT.

The chain carries TRBV29-1 and TRBJ1-6, with TRBD1 matching 9 bases. The J segment lost 4 bases and the V segment lost 5 bases, leaving 3 bases of the junction unmatched. The germline CDR1 and CDR2 sequences are SQVTM and ANQGSEA. This CDR3 spans 14 amino acids. The CDR3 DNA sequence: TGCAGCGTTTCGACAGGGGGGTATAATTCACCCCTCCACTTT. Its protein is CSVSTGGYNSPLHF.

The DNA for the CDR3 is TGCGCCAGCAGCAAGCAGGGGATACAAGAGACCCAGTACTTC. This gives the protein CASSKQGIQETQYF. This chain connects TRBV5-1 to TRBJ2-5; tentative D call: TRBD1 (6 bases). This CDR3 spans 14 amino acids. The germline V gene has CDR1 SGHRS and CDR2 YFSETQ. Trimming took off 4 bases at V and 2 bases at J, with 12 bases between the two ends.

The rearrangement joins TRBV4-3 to TRBJ2-3; D might be TRBD1 (5 bases). Germline V gene lookup returns CDR1 LGHNA and CDR2 YSLEER. The germline V and J ends were trimmed by 0 bases and 6 bases, with 16 bases remaining between them. The CDR3 covers 16 residues. The CDR3 nucleotides read TGCGCCAGCAGCCAAGATTTTAGGGGCGAGGCGGATACGCAGTATTTT. Its translation is CASSQDFRGEADTQYF.

V usage is TRBV27 and J usage is TRBJ2-7; 8 bases are shared with TRBD2. The J call may be mistaken, given a closer DNA end match to TRBJ2-5. The germline gives CDR1 MNHEY, CDR2 SMNVEV (reference sequence). CDR3 size: 16 residues. The CDR3 nucleotides read TGTGCCAGCAGCCAAACAGCAGCGGGAGTAGGAGAGACCCAGTACTTC. This sequence encodes CASSQTAAGVGETQYF.